This T cell receptor (beta chain) was sequenced in a study of T cell repertoires in cytomegalovirus infection. Study-wide results and caveats: Clonotype analysis showed dominance of the ex vivo response by HLA-C-restricted CMV-specific TCR beta clonotypes. Summed frequency of public TCR beta families distinguished CMV carriers with the relevant HLA.

This CDR3 comprises 15 residues. Germline-derived CDR1 and CDR2 are MRHNA and SNTAGT. TCRdb ran MiXCR on the reads and lists one entry per CDR3 protein. The table lists 250,000 to 300,000 distinct CDR3 sequences, approximately 15% of them singletons. This clonotype showed up just a few times. The antigen remains undetermined. A junction boundary mismatches the germline segment, possibly from a read error. The source material was CD8+ T cells from PBMCs. The chain combines TRBV6-4 with TRBJ1-1, with D possibly matching TRBD1 (6 bases). This receptor was identified in a human donor in good health (CMV status not recorded). Some clones in this sample may be carry-over from other donors' samples. The CDR3 bases are TGTGCCAGCAGTGCATTCAGGGGCGCGAACGCTGAAGCTTTCTTT. Its protein is CASSAFRGANAEAFF.